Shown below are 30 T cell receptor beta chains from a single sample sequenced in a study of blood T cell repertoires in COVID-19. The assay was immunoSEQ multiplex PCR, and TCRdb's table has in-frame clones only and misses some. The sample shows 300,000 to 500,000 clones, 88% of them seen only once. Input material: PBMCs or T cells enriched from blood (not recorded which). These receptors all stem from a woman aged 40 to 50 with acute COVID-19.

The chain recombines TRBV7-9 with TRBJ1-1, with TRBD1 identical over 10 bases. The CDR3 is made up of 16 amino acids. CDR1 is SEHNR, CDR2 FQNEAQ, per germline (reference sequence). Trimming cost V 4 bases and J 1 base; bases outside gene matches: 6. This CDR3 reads CASSWTGGARNTEAFF. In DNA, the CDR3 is TGTGCCAGCAGCTGGACAGGGGGGGCAAGGAACACTGAAGCTTTCTTT.

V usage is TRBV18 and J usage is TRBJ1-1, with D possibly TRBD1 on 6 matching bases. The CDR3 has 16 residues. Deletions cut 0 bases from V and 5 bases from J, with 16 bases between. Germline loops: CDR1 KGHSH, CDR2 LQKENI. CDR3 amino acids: CASSPPLYRASTEAFF. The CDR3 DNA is TGTGCCAGCTCACCACCCCTTTACAGGGCAAGTACTGAAGCTTTCTTT.

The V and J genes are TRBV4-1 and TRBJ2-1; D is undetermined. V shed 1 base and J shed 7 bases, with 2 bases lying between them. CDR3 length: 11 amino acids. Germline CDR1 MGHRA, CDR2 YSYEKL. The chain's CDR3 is CASSQANEQFF. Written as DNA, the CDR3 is TGCGCCAGCAGCCAAGCGAATGAGCAGTTCTTC.

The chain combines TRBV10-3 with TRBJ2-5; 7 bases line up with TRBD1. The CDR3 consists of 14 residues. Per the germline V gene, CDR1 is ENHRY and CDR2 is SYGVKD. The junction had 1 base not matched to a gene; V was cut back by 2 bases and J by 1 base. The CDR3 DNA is TGTGCCATCAGTGAGGGGACAGCCCAAGAGACCCAGTACTTC. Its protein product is CAISEGTAQETQYF.

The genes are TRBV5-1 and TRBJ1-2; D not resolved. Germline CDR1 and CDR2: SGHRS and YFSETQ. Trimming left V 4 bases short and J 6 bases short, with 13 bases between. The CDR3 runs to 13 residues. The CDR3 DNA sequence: TGCGCCAGCAGCCAGGCGGGTTCCCATGGCTACACCTTC. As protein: CASSQAGSHGYTF.

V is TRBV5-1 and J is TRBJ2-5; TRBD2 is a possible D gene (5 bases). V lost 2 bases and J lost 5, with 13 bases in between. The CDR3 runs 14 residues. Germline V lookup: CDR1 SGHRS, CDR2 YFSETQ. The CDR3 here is CASSFGGPRETQYF. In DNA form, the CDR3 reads TGCGCCAGCAGCTTCGGCGGGCCCAGGGAGACCCAGTACTTC.

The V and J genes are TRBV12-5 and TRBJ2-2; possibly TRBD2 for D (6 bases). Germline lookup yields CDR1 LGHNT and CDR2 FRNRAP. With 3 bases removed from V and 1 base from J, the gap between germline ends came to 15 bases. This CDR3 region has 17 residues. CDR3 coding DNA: TGTGCTAGTGGTTTCTCGGGGAGGCAGCTGAACACCGGGGAGCTGTTTTTT. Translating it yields CASGFSGRQLNTGELFF.

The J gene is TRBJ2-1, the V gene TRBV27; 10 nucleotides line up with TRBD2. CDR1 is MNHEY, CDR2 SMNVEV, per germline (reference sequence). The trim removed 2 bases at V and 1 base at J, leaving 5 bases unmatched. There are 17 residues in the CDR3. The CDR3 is CASSLAPSGGSYNEQFF. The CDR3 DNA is TGTGCCAGCAGTTTAGCCCCTAGCGGGGGTTCCTACAATGAGCAGTTCTTC.

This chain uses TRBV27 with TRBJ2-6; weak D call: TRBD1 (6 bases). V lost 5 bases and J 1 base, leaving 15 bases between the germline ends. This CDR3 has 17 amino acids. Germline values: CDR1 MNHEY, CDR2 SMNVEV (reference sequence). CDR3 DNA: TGTGCCAGCAGTGGCATGACAGGACGTTCTGGGGCCAACGTCCTGACTTTC. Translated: CASSGMTGRSGANVLTF. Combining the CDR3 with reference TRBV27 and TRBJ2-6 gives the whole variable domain EAQVTQNPRYLITVTGKKLTVTCSQNMNHEYMSWYRQDPGLGLRQIYYSMNVEVTDKGDVPEGYKVSRKEKRNFPLILESPSPNQTSLYFCASSGMTGRSGANVLTFGAGSRLTVL.

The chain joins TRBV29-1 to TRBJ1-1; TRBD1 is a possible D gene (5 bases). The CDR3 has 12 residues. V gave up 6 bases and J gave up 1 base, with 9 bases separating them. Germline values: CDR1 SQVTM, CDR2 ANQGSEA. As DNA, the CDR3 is TGCAGCGTAAACACAGGGAACACTGAAGCTTTCTTT. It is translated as CSVNTGNTEAFF.

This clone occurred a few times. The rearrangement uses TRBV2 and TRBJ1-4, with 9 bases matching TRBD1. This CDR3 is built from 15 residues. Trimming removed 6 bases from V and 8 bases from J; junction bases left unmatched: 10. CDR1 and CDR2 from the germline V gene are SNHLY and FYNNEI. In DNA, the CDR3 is TGTGCCAGCAGGGGGGGACAGGGAAGTTGGGAAAAACTGTTTTTT. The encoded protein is CASRGGQGSWEKLFF.

CDR3 residues: CASSLESSRAGNTIYF. The DNA for the CDR3 is TGCGCCAGCAGCTTGGAGTCCAGTCGGGCTGGAAACACCATATATTTT. This chain uses TRBV5-1 with TRBJ1-3; D is ambiguous. Trimming pared 0 bases from V and 2 bases from J, leaving 12 bases between. Germline CDR1 is SGHRS and CDR2 is YFSETQ. The CDR3 loop spans 16 amino acids.

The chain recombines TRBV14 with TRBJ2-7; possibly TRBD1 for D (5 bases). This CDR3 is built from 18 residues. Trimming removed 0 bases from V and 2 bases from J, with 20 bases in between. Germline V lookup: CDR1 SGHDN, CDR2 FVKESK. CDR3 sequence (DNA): TGTGCCAGCAGCCAAGATTTCCCATGGCCCCGCAGGGCCTACGAGCAGTACTTC. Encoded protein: CASSQDFPWPRRAYEQYF.

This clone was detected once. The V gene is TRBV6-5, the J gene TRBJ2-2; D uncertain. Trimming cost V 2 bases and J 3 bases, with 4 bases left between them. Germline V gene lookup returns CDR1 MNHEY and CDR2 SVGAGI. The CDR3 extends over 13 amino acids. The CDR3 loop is CASSYVDTGELFF. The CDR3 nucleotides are TGTGCCAGCAGTTACGTCGACACCGGGGAGCTGTTTTTT.

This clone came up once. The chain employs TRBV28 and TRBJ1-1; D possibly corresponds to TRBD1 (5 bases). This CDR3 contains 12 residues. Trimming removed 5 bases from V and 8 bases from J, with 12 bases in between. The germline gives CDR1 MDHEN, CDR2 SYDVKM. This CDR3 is CASSPPGGEAFF. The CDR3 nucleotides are TGTGCCAGCAGTCCCCCGGGGGGGGAAGCTTTCTTT.

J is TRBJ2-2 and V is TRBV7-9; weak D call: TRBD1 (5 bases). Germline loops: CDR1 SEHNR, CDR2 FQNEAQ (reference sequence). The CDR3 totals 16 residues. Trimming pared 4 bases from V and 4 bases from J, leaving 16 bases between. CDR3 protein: CASSSQDLIFTGELFF. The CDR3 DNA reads TGTGCCAGCAGCTCACAGGATCTAATATTCACCGGGGAGCTGTTTTTT.

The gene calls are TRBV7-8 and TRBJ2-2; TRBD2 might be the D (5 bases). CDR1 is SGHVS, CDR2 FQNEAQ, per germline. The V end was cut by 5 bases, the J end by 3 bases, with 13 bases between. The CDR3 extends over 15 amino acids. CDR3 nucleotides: TGTGCCAGCAGCCTTGGCCGGACTTACACCGGGGAGCTGTTTTTT. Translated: CASSLGRTYTGELFF.

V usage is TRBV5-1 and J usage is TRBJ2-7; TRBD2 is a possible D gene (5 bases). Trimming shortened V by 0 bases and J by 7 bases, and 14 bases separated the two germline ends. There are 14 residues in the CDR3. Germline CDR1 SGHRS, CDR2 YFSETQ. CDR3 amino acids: CASSLDSTSGEQYF. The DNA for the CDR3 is TGCGCCAGCAGCTTGGACAGCACCTCGGGGGAGCAGTACTTC.

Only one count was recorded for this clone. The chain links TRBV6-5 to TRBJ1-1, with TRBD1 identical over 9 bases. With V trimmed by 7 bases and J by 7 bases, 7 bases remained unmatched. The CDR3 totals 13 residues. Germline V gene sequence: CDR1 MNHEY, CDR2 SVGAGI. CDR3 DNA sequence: TGTGCCAGCACCGACTCGACAGGGGGTGAAGCTTTCTTT. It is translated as CASTDSTGGEAFF.

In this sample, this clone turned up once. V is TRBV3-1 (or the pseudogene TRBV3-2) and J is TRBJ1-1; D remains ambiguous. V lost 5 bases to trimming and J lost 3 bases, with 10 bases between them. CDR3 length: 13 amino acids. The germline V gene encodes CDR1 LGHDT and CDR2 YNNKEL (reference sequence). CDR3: CASSKGRDTEAFF. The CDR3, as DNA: TGTGCCAGCAGCAAAGGACGGGACACTGAAGCTTTCTTT.

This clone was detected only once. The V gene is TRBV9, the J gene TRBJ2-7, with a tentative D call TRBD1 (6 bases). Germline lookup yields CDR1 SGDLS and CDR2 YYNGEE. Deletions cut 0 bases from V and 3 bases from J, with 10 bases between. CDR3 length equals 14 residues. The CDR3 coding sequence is TGTGCCAGCAGCGTAGGGGGGCAGAACTACGAGCAGTACTTC. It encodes CASSVGGQNYEQYF.

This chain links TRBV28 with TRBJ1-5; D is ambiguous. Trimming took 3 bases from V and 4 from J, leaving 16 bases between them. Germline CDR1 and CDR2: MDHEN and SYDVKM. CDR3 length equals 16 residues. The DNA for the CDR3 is TGTGCCAGCAGTTTGACCCCACGGGGAGGGAATCAGCCCCAGCATTTT. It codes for CASSLTPRGGNQPQHF.

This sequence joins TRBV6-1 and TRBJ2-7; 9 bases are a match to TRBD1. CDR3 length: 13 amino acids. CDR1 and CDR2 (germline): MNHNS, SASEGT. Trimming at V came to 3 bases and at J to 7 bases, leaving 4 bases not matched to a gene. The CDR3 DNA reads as TGTGCCAGCAGTGACACCGGGACAGGGGAGCAGTACTTC. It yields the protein CASSDTGTGEQYF.

CDR3 residues: CASSTQGLTEAFF. The CDR3 DNA follows: TGTGCCAGCAGTACCCAGGGTTTGACTGAAGCTTTCTTT. The chain links TRBV12-3 or TRBV12-4 to TRBJ1-1, with D tentatively TRBD1 (5 bases). The CDR3 has 13 residues. V gave up 5 bases and J gave up 5 bases, with 12 bases separating them.

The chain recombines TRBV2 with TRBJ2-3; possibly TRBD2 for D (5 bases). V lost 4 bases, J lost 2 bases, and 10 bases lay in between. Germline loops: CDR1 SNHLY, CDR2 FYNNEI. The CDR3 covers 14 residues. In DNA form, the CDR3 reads TGTGCCAGCAGTGTTAATGGACTCACAGATACGCAGTATTTT. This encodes CASSVNGLTDTQYF.

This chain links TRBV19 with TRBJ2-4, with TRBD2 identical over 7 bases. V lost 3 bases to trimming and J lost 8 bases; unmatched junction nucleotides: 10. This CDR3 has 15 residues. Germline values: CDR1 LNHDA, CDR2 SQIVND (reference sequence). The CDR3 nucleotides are TGTGCCAGTAGTATCTCTGGAGGCGCGGGGGACATTCAGTACTTC. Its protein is CASSISGGAGDIQYF.

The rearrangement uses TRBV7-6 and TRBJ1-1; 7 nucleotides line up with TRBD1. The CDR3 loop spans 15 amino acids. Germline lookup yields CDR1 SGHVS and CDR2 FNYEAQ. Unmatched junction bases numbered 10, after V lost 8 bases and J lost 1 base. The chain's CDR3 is CASAAGGPGNTEAFF. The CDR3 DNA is TGTGCCAGCGCCGCAGGGGGGCCCGGGAACACTGAAGCTTTCTTT.

CDR3 residues: CASSLDRGETQYF. CDR3 nucleotides: TGTGCCAGCAGCCTGGACAGGGGGGAGACCCAGTACTTC. The chain couples TRBV5-6 to TRBJ2-5, with 10 bases lining up with TRBD1. The trim removed 4 bases at V and 5 bases at J, leaving 2 bases unmatched. Germline CDR1 reads SGHDT; CDR2 reads YYEEEE. The CDR3 is 13 amino acids.

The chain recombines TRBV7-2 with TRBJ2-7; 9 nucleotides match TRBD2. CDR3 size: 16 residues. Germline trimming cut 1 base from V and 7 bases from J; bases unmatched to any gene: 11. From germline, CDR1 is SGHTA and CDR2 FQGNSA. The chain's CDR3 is CASSLEGRRGGDEQYF. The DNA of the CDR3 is TGTGCCAGCAGCTTAGAGGGACGGCGGGGGGGCGATGAGCAGTACTTC.

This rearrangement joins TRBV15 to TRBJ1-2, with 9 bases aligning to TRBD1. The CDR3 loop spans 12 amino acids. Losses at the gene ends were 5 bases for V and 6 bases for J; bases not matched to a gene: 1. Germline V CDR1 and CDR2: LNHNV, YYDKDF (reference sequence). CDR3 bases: TGTGCCACCAGCCGGGACAGGGATGGCTACACCTTC. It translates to CATSRDRDGYTF.